Listed here are 18 T cell receptor beta chains from one sample, sequenced in a study of T cell changes during pregnancy in multiple sclerosis. Profiling relied on immunoSEQ multiplex PCR, and the TCRdb table lists in-frame clones only, not all of them. Found here are 35,000 or so clones, roughly nine tenths of them singletons; the top ten hold roughly 2.8%. The sample consisted of CD4+ T cells from peripheral blood mononuclear cells, taken in the third trimester of pregnancy. These receptors came from a female donor in good health, enrolled as a control in a pregnancy study.

J is TRBJ2-3 and V is TRBV27, with D possibly being TRBD1 (5 bases). V lost 0 bases and J 6 bases, leaving 16 bases between the germline ends. Germline values: CDR1 MNHEY, CDR2 SMNVEV (reference sequence). The CDR3 runs 16 residues. For the CDR3, the DNA is TGTGCCAGCAGTTTATCTGGGGCTGGCCCTTATGATACGCAGTATTTT. This translates into CASSLSGAGPYDTQYF.

This clone was observed once. This chain links TRBV28 with TRBJ1-2; unclear D gene. The V gene lost 2 bases and the J gene lost 0 bases, with 7 bases spanning the gap. Germline assignment: CDR1 MDHEN and CDR2 SYDVKM. The CDR3 length is 14 residues. DNA for the CDR3: TGTGCCAGCAGTTTAGTCCGTTCTAACTATGGCTACACCTTC. The encoded protein is CASSLVRSNYGYTF.

The chain links TRBV4-1 to TRBJ2-3; D possibly corresponds to TRBD2 (7 bases). The length of the CDR3 is 16 residues. Germline CDR1 and CDR2: MGHRA and YSYEKL. Trimming took off 3 bases at V and 1 base at J, with 14 bases between the two ends. The CDR3 sequence: CASSQEWGGGTDTQYF. As DNA, the CDR3 is TGCGCCAGCAGCCAGGAATGGGGGGGCGGCACAGATACGCAGTATTTT.

This chain uses TRBV2 with TRBJ1-5, with a weak D call TRBD1 (5 bases). This CDR3 spans 15 amino acids. Trimming removed 6 bases at V and 7 bases at J, with 19 bases between. The V gene's germline CDR1 is SNHLY and CDR2 FYNNEI. In DNA form, the CDR3 reads TGTGCCAGCAGCGGTTTGGGGGGAGGGACCCAGCCCCAGCATTTT. It codes for CASSGLGGGTQPQHF.

The rearrangement uses TRBV2 and TRBJ2-1; 8 bases are a match to TRBD2. Trimming took 4 bases from V and 0 from J; bases not matched to a gene: 8. The CDR3 contains 17 residues. CDR1 is SNHLY and CDR2 is FYNNEI in the germline V gene. DNA for the CDR3: TGTGCCAGCAGTGTGCTAGCGGGCCTTAGCTCCTACAATGAGCAGTTCTTC. This sequence encodes CASSVLAGLSSYNEQFF. Supplemented by reference TRBV2 and TRBJ2-1, the full variable domain reads EPEVTQTPSHQVTQMGQEVILRCVPISNHLYFYWYRQILGQKVEFLVSFYNNEISEKSEIFDDQFSVERPDGSNFTLKIRSTKLEDSAMYFCASSVLAGLSSYNEQFFGPGTRLTVL.

This chain connects TRBV2 to TRBJ1-1; no clear D gene. Per the germline V gene, CDR1 is SNHLY and CDR2 is FYNNEI. The CDR3 consists of 13 residues. V was shortened by 6 bases and J by 8 bases, with 16 bases between the two germline ends. The CDR3 region has the DNA TGTGCCAGCAGCCGCAGCGAGAGGGTAGAAGCTTTCTTT. As protein: CASSRSERVEAFF.

The genes are TRBV5-4 and TRBJ2-1; 10 bases are a match to TRBD2. Germline V gene sequence: CDR1 SGHNT, CDR2 YYREEE (reference sequence). V trimming: 3 bases; J trimming: 5 bases; junction bases outside the gene matches: 8. The CDR3 spans 16 residues. CDR3 sequence (DNA): TGTGCCAGCAGCTGGTCCGGGACTAGCGCCGACAATGAGCAGTTCTTC. Its protein product is CASSWSGTSADNEQFF.

The chain employs TRBV27 and TRBJ2-5, with no clear D. The CDR3 has 13 residues. The V gene's germline CDR1 is MNHEY and CDR2 SMNVEV (reference sequence). Between the trimmed V and J ends, which lost 3 bases and 0 bases, there was a span of 5 bases. The CDR3 DNA is TGTGCCAGCAGTTTTGGGCACCAAGAGACCCAGTACTTC. Translating it yields CASSFGHQETQYF.

J is TRBJ2-1 and V is TRBV6-5, with D perhaps TRBD1 (6 bases). CDR1 and CDR2 from the germline V gene are MNHEY and SVGAGI. V lost 5 bases and J 0 bases, leaving 11 bases between the germline ends. CDR3 length equals 15 residues. CDR3 nucleotide sequence: TGTGCCAGCAGTGGCCAGGGGAGCTCCTACAATGAGCAGTTCTTC. This translates into CASSGQGSSYNEQFF.

This rearrangement joins TRBV18 to TRBJ2-7; 8 nucleotides align to TRBD2. Unmatched junction bases numbered 7, after V lost 9 bases and J lost 3 bases. Germline V CDR1 and CDR2: KGHSH, LQKENI. The CDR3 consists of 13 residues. This CDR3 reads CASSREGFYEQYF. CDR3 DNA sequence: TGTGCCAGTTCCCGGGAGGGGTTCTACGAGCAGTACTTC.

The chain links TRBV2 to TRBJ2-1; a possible D gene is TRBD2 (5 bases). CDR3 length: 11 amino acids. The germline CDR1 and CDR2 sequences are SNHLY and FYNNEI. V dropped 4 bases and J dropped 10 bases, with 8 bases sitting between them. The CDR3 region has the DNA TGTGCCAGCAGTGTTCGGGAAGAGCAGTTCTTC. Translated, it gives CASSVREEQFF.

The gene calls are TRBV5-1 and TRBJ1-2; TRBD1 agrees at 8 bases. V lost 3 bases to trimming and J lost 2 bases; unmatched junction nucleotides: 0. The CDR3 consists of 13 residues. Germline CDR1 SGHRS, CDR2 YFSETQ. The CDR3: CASSWDRNYGYTF. CDR3 nucleotide sequence: TGCGCCAGCAGCTGGGACAGGAACTATGGCTACACCTTC.

The rearrangement joins TRBV2 to TRBJ2-2; 12 positions agree with TRBD2. With V trimmed by 6 bases and J by 4 bases, 6 bases remained unmatched. CDR3 length: 16 residues. The germline gives CDR1 SNHLY, CDR2 FYNNEI. CDR3 sequence reads: CASSSLAGGRTGELFF. CDR3 DNA: TGTGCCAGCAGCAGCCTAGCGGGGGGGCGCACCGGGGAGCTGTTTTTT.

The V gene is TRBV28, the J gene TRBJ2-5; D not certain. V lost 6 bases and J lost 5, with 13 bases in between. The CDR3 loop spans 13 amino acids. Germline CDR1 is MDHEN and CDR2 is SYDVKM. The chain's CDR3 is CASSPPRPETQYF. The CDR3 DNA sequence: TGTGCCAGCAGCCCCCCTCGTCCGGAGACCCAGTACTTC.

The chain employs TRBV18 and TRBJ1-2, with TRBD1 as a possible D gene (6 bases). Trimming stripped 6 bases from V and 4 bases from J, with 15 bases between. CDR3 length: 14 amino acids. Germline values: CDR1 KGHSH, CDR2 LQKENI. The CDR3 DNA reads TGTGCCAGCTCGTCGGGACAAGCGACCTATGGCTACACCTTC. The encoded protein is CASSSGQATYGYTF.

This clone has a single count. The rearrangement links TRBV7-8 to TRBJ2-7; the match to TRBD2 covers 9 bases. Germline values: CDR1 SGHVS, CDR2 FQNEAQ. Unmatched junction bases numbered 4, after V lost 4 bases and J lost 3 bases. The CDR3 has 14 residues. In DNA form, the CDR3 reads TGTGCCAGCAGCTCGTCGACTAGCGGCTACGAGCAGTACTTC. Its translation is CASSSSTSGYEQYF. The whole variable domain, filled in from reference TRBV7-8 and TRBJ2-7, reads GAGVSQSPRYKVAKRGQDVALRCDPISGHVSLFWYQQALGQGPEFLTYFQNEAQLDKSGLPSDRFFAERPEGSVSTLKIQRTQQEDSAVYLCASSSSTSGYEQYFGPGTRLTVT.

This clone was recorded only once. This chain uses TRBV23-1 with TRBJ1-6; 7 bases map to TRBD1. TRBV23-1 is an ORF for which the function is uncertain. This CDR3 region has 16 residues. The ends lost 2 bases at V and 6 bases at J; junction bases unmatched: 7. The CDR3 loop is CASSQLCWDSNSPLHF. DNA of the CDR3: TGCGCCAGCAGTCAACTATGCTGGGACAGTAATTCACCCCTCCACTTT.

The V gene is TRBV9, the J gene TRBJ1-2, with D hard to call. Germline CDR1 SGDLS, CDR2 YYNGEE. The CDR3 is made up of 14 amino acids. V was pared by 0 bases and J by 5 bases, with 11 bases between. The CDR3 DNA sequence: TGTGCCAGCAGCGTAGTGTCAGGCGAGTATGGCTACACCTTC. This encodes CASSVVSGEYGYTF. Looking up the rest from reference TRBV9 and TRBJ1-2 gives the full variable domain: DSGVTQTPKHLITATGQRVTLRCSPRSGDLSVYWYQQSLDQGLQFLIQYYNGEERAKGNILERFSAQQFPDLHSELNLSSLELGDSALYFCASSVVSGEYGYTFGSGTRLTVV.